The present T cell receptor beta chain was sequenced within a study of blood T cell repertoires in COVID-19 (dated by TCRdb to 2018 to 2020). At the level of the whole study: Collaborator samples came from the United States, Italy and Spain and covered acute and convalescent phases of COVID-19. The repertoires were released in a freely available public database meant as a resource for research on the immune response to SARS-CoV-2. Where available, HLA class I and class II types were obtained from metadata supplied by the sample provider rather than from assay-based typing. The prospective study material was composed of cDNA or gDNA derived from T cells, B-cell-depleted T cells, or PBMCs. A de-identified subject ID, COVID-19 status, age in years and sex were almost always included in the sample metadata. Subjects who had been exposed to COVID-19, were actively infected with it, or had recovered from it provided the deeply sampled blood TCRbeta repertoires that made up the dataset. Samples were obtained from the ongoing ImmuneRACE study (first 160 participants) and from 950 to 1,500 subjects provided by 6 global collaborators.

Overall study outcomes, separate from this receptor: The amount of clinical and demographic metadata varied by source and participant and was provided uncurated.

TCRbeta CDR3 regions were amplified from genomic DNA using the immunoSEQ Assay, a bias-controlled multiplex PCR. From the authors' description of their analysis: Nucleated cell counts per sample were estimated from amplification of reference gene primers within the assay. Sequence reads were collapsed and filtered to measure the absolute abundance of every unique TCRbeta CDR3 rearrangement. For each sample, productive Simpson clonality was calculated by taking the square root of Simpson's diversity index across productive rearrangements. The table comes from immuneACCESS by way of TCRdb, which keeps in-frame sequences with V and J called. Part of the clones is missing from these tables; in studies checked, under half for an unresolved V gene and the rest for unknown reasons. V and J calls and clone size are given by that table; D and trimming were obtained from the DNA. The sample profile shows over 60,000 clones; about 80% of them were found once. 9.7% of the sample is taken by the ten largest.

The collaborating institutions used their own protocols to collect whole blood in K2EDTA tubes. Collaborator samples were shipped for TCRbeta analysis as frozen whole blood, isolated PBMCs, or DNA extracted from either sample type. Reading the germline V gene gives CDR1 LGHNA and CDR2 YSLEER. A distance of 13 bases separates the germline ends of V and J, which lose 0 bases and 4 bases respectively. The CDR3 measures 16 amino acids from cysteine to phenylalanine. Only the CDR3 DNA is retained, 48 bases long and in frame from the first base. Turning to this clone: Its antigen target is currently unknown. Nothing much larger sits one base from this clone, and base qualities are not available.

The rearrangement joined TRBV4-3 to TRBJ2-1, with TRBD1 as a weak D call on 6 bases. The sequenced material came from peripheral blood. This receptor was identified in a human donor in a cohort sampled during active COVID-19. The DNA reads TGCGCCAGCAGCCAAGATCCCCCGACAGGTTACAATGAGCAGTTCTTC. It encodes CASSQDPPTGYNEQFF.